The 16 T cell receptor beta chains given below trace back to one sample, sequenced in a study of identical twins. TCRdb processed the 5' RACE reads anew with MiXCR; each CDR3 protein has one entry. The repertoire includes approximately 500,000 distinct CDR3 sequences, 24% of them detected once, and 2.9% sits in the top ten. The same sample was also used in a study of T cells expressing NK-cell markers.

The sequenced sample was CD4+ T cells sorted from blood. All receptors come from a woman aged 18-29 years in good health.

This clonotype has only a few counts. This chain uses TRBV12-3 or TRBV12-4 with TRBJ2-7, with D unresolved. Trimming stripped 5 bases from V and 5 bases from J, with 10 bases between. This CDR3 region has 12 residues. The CDR3: CASSRRDDEQYF. CDR3 in DNA: TGTGCCAGCAGTCGCCGAGACGACGAGCAGTACTTC.

This clonotype was observed a handful of times. The J gene is TRBJ2-7, the V gene TRBV5-6, with 11 bases lining up with TRBD1. This CDR3 is built from 15 residues. CDR1 and CDR2 (germline): SGHDT, YYEEEE. J was trimmed by 5 bases and V by 1 base; bases with no gene match: 5. CDR3 amino acids: CASSLRRTGGDEQYF. The CDR3 bases are TGTGCCAGCAGCTTGCGAAGGACAGGGGGCGACGAGCAGTACTTC.

This clonotype was recorded at least ten times. This CDR3 reads CASGRDRGYGYTF. DNA of the CDR3: TGTGCCAGCGGAAGGGACAGGGGGTATGGCTACACCTTC. The J gene is TRBJ1-2, the V gene TRBV12-3 or TRBV12-4, with 11 nucleotides matching TRBD1. There are 13 residues in the CDR3. J lost 5 bases, V lost 8 bases, and 4 bases had no gene match.

The chain uses TRBV5-1 and TRBJ1-1, with D uncertain. The germline V gene has CDR1 SGHRS and CDR2 YFSETQ. CDR3 length: 15 residues. V was pared by 0 bases and J by 1 base, with 10 bases between. Here the CDR3 reads CASSLVGLTNTEAFF. CDR3 bases: TGCGCCAGCAGCTTGGTAGGTTTGACGAACACTGAAGCTTTCTTT.

The rearrangement joins TRBV9 to TRBJ2-7; no clear D. CDR1 and CDR2 (germline): SGDLS, YYNGEE. The CDR3 covers 15 residues. Trimming removed 0 bases at V and 3 bases at J, with 13 bases between. CDR3 protein: CASSVGAARDYEQYF. CDR3 nucleotide sequence: TGTGCCAGCAGCGTAGGGGCAGCGAGAGACTACGAGCAGTACTTC. The full variable domain, its missing parts supplied by reference TRBV9 and TRBJ2-7, is DSGVTQTPKHLITATGQRVTLRCSPRSGDLSVYWYQQSLDQGLQFLIQYYNGEERAKGNILERFSAQQFPDLHSELNLSSLELGDSALYFCASSVGAARDYEQYFGPGTRLTVT.

Only a few counts were recorded for this clonotype. The gene calls are TRBV5-1 and TRBJ2-3, with D possibly being TRBD1 (7 bases). The CDR3 is made up of 16 amino acids. V lost 4 bases and J 2 bases, leaving 17 bases between the germline ends. Per the germline V gene, CDR1 is SGHRS and CDR2 is YFSETQ. The CDR3 DNA sequence: TGCGCCAGCAGCGTAGGAGGGGGCTACCTCACAGATACGCAGTATTTT. It specifies CASSVGGGYLTDTQYF.

This chain links TRBV5-4 with TRBJ2-7, with 8 bases aligning to TRBD2. J was trimmed by 5 bases and V by 4 bases; bases with no gene match: 14. Germline loops: CDR1 SGHNT, CDR2 YYREEE (reference sequence). This CDR3 spans 16 amino acids. CDR3 DNA: TGTGCCAGCAGCCCCGGCGTCGGACTAGCTGCCCACGAGCAGTACTTC. This translates into CASSPGVGLAAHEQYF.

This clonotype was observed a few times. V gene TRBV3-1 combines with J gene TRBJ1-4; D not certain. The CDR3 has 15 amino acids. V lost 1 base to trimming and J lost 0 bases, with 6 bases between them. Germline V gives CDR1 LGHDT, CDR2 YNNKEL (reference sequence). CDR3 loop: CASSQGISTNEKLFF. In nucleotides, the CDR3 is TGTGCCAGCAGCCAAGGGATCTCAACTAATGAAAAACTGTTTTTT.

This clonotype was counted between two and nine times. This chain joins TRBV6-2 or TRBV6-3 and TRBJ2-3; D unresolved. This CDR3 region has 12 residues. Germline V CDR1 and CDR2: MNHEY, SVGEGT. Trimming stripped 7 bases from V and 6 bases from J, with 11 bases between. CDR3 sequence: CASTQGKDTQYF. CDR3 nucleotides: TGTGCCAGCACCCAAGGCAAGGATACGCAGTATTTT.

This clonotype was detected only a few times. J is TRBJ2-3 and V is TRBV27; no definite D call. The CDR3 consists of 13 residues. Trimming left V 8 bases short and J 6 bases short, with 15 bases between. Germline assignment: CDR1 MNHEY and CDR2 SMNVEV (reference sequence). CDR3 in amino acids: CASRFHSEDTQYF. DNA of the CDR3: TGTGCCAGCCGATTCCATAGTGAGGATACGCAGTATTTT.

The chain employs TRBV3-1 and TRBJ2-1; D is uncertain. The germline gives CDR1 LGHDT, CDR2 YNNKEL (reference sequence). The CDR3 is 13 residues long. The V gene lost 6 bases and the J gene lost 10 bases, with 16 bases spanning the gap. CDR3 loop: CASRAPSGREQFF. In nucleotides, the CDR3 is TGTGCCAGCAGGGCCCCCTCGGGTCGGGAGCAGTTCTTC.

V usage is TRBV27 and J usage is TRBJ1-2; TRBD1 might be the D (6 bases). The CDR3 spans 16 residues. The germline V and J ends were trimmed by 1 base and 3 bases, with 15 bases remaining between them. The germline V gene encodes CDR1 MNHEY and CDR2 SMNVEV (reference sequence). CDR3 bases: TGTGCCAGCAGTTTATATCTGGGTGGACAGCACTATGGCTACACCTTC. The encoded protein is CASSLYLGGQHYGYTF.

V is TRBV20-1 and J is TRBJ2-5; perhaps TRBD2 as D (5 bases). The CDR3 runs 11 residues. CDR1 and CDR2 from the germline V gene are DFQATT and SNEGSKA (reference sequence). Trimming stripped 6 bases from V and 5 bases from J, with 10 bases between. The CDR3 reads CSAPDWETQYF. CDR3 nucleotides: TGCAGTGCCCCGGACTGGGAGACCCAGTACTTC.

The rearrangement joins TRBV6-1 to TRBJ2-4; possibly TRBD1 for D (6 bases). Germline CDR1 MNHNS, CDR2 SASEGT. The CDR3 contains 17 residues. Trimming removed 3 bases at V and 2 bases at J, with 17 bases between. CDR3 loop: CASSERPNRDTKNIQYF. CDR3 coding DNA: TGTGCCAGCAGTGAGAGGCCAAACCGGGACACCAAAAACATTCAGTACTTC.

This clonotype was recorded a few times. This rearrangement joins TRBV20-1 to TRBJ2-1, with 7 bases that match TRBD2. Per the germline V gene, CDR1 is DFQATT and CDR2 is SNEGSKA (reference sequence). This CDR3 has 18 residues. The junction had 16 bases not matched to a gene; V was cut back by 3 bases and J by 2 bases. CDR3 region: CSASRTLLAALTYNEQFF. CDR3 sequence (DNA): TGCAGTGCTAGTCGAACCCTGCTAGCGGCTCTGACCTACAATGAGCAGTTCTTC.

In this sample, this clonotype turned up many times. V gene TRBV6-5 combines with J gene TRBJ2-3; D is unclear. CDR1 and CDR2 from the germline V gene are MNHEY and SVGAGI. There are 11 residues in the CDR3. V was shortened by 0 bases and J by 5 bases, with 0 bases between the two germline ends. CDR3: CASSYSDTQYF. The CDR3 DNA follows: TGTGCCAGCAGTTACTCAGATACGCAGTATTTT.